Here is one TCR beta chain with its context. Its antigen is unknown. The germline V gene encodes CDR1 SEHNR and CDR2 FQNEAQ (reference sequence). The CDR3 runs to 15 residues. V lost 5 bases to trimming and J lost 11 bases, with 24 bases between them. TCRdb keeps only in-frame clones here, not all; method: immunoSEQ multiplex PCR. The sample gives around 28,000 clones, 88% of which show up once; about 1.1% is in the top ten. This specimen comes from a study of multiple sclerosis patients with progressive multifocal leukoencephalopathy. Findings and caveats of the study: Most PML patients had lower entropy, suggesting less diverse TRB repertoires. Clones expanded at PML were already present before and during natalizumab.

Indicated time point: before natalizumab initiation. The chain employs TRBV7-9 and TRBJ1-1, with D possibly TRBD1 on 5 matching bases. The sequencing sample was made of PBMCs. The TCR originated in a human donor with multiple sclerosis. The CDR3 region is CASSIGERGWDEAFF. In nucleotides, the CDR3 is TGTGCCAGCAGCATAGGGGAGCGGGGATGGGATGAGGCTTTCTTT.